A single count supports the clone carrying this T cell receptor beta chain. The sample originates from a study of shared clonotypes between healthy human individuals. The CDR3 length is 18 residues. CDR1 MDHEN and CDR2 SYDVKM come from the germline V gene. V lost 5 bases to trimming and J lost 4 bases; unmatched junction nucleotides: 13. It was across several immunoSEQ plates that each subset's genomic DNA was evenly split. Generated by immunoSEQ multiplex PCR, the TCRdb table keeps only in-frame clones and is missing some. This table has a few million clones, roughly 92% appearing once. The source material was naive CD4+ T cells from PBMCs. Subset denoted: CD45RA+ positively selected. The chain combines TRBV28 with TRBJ2-2; 10 bases are a match to TRBD2. This clonotype was sampled from a man between 18 and 35 years old in good health. Some clones in this sample may be carry-over from other donors' samples. The CDR3 loop reads CASSRRLAGALITGELFF. CDR3 nucleotides: TGTGCCAGCAGTCGTCGCCTAGCGGGAGCCTTGATCACCGGGGAGCTGTTTTTT. Full variable domain (remainder filled in from reference TRBV28 and TRBJ2-2): DVKVTQSSRYLVKRTGEKVFLECVQDMDHENMFWYRQDPGLGLRLIYFSYDVKMKEKGDIPEGYSVSREKKERFSLILESASTNQTSMYLCASSRRLAGALITGELFFGEGSRLTVL.